At least ten counts were recorded for the clone carrying this TCR beta chain. Its antigen is still unknown. This sample is drawn from a study of T cells in Graves' hyperthyroidism and ophthalmopathy. Broader study findings: Most clonotypes expanded in thyroid above 0.001 were likewise present in blood.

Germline V CDR1 and CDR2: MNHNS, SASEGT. With 6 bases removed from V and 2 bases from J, the gap between germline ends came to 9 bases. CDR3 length: 13 amino acids. Amplified TCR beta CDR3 regions came from RNA transcripts. Primed by the HTBI set, a first-round RT-PCR was run on the TCR CDR3. From the multiplex PCR reads, TCRdb called clonotypes with MiXCR, one entry per CDR3 protein. Of roughly 640,000 distinct CDR3 sequences listed, approximately 15% were seen once; the top ten hold less than 3.5%. This sequence was found in a woman between 40 and 55 years old with Graves' ophthalmopathy. The specimen was blood. The chain uses TRBV6-1 and TRBJ2-3, with no clear D. This CDR3 is CASRHSYTDTQYF. In DNA form, the CDR3 reads TGTGCCAGCAGACACTCTTACACAGATACGCAGTATTTT.